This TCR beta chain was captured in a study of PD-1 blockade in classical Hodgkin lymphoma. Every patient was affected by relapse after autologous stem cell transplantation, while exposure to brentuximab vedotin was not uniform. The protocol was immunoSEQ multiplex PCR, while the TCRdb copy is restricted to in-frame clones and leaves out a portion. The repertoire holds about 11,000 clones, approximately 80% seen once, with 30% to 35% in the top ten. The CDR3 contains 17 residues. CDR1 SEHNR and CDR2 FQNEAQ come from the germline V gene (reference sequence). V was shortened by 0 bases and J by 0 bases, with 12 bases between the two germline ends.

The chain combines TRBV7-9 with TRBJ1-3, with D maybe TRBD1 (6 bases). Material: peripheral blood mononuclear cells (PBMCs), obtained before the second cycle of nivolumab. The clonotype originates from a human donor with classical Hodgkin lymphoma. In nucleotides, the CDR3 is TGTGCCAGCAGCTTAGCCGGACAGCAACTCTCTGGAAACACCATATATTTT. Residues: CASSLAGQQLSGNTIYF.